This passage covers 13 T cell receptor beta chains from one sample sequenced in a study of shared clonotypes between healthy human individuals. This table comes from immunoSEQ multiplex PCR, and its TCRdb copy is limited to in-frame clones, with some not included. Of 2 million to 3 million clones listed, about 92% were seen once; the top ten hold more than 0.12%. Source material: naive CD4+ T cells sorted from blood. The subset: CD45RA+ positively selected. These receptors originate from a man in his late teens or twenties in good health.

This chain connects TRBV28 to TRBJ2-5; D perhaps matches TRBD2 (5 bases). CDR3 length: 16 residues. The V gene lost 6 bases and the J gene lost 1 base, with 18 bases spanning the gap. Germline CDR1 and CDR2: MDHEN and SYDVKM. As DNA, the CDR3 is TGTGCCAGCAGGGATGCCGGACTTCGGTTCCAAGAGACCCAGTACTTC. Its translation: CASRDAGLRFQETQYF.

The J gene is TRBJ1-5, the V gene TRBV2; tentatively, D is TRBD1 (6 bases). Trimming pared 0 bases from V and 7 bases from J, leaving 10 bases between. The CDR3 runs to 14 residues. Germline CDR1 and CDR2: SNHLY and FYNNEI. The CDR3 nucleotides read TGTGCCAGCAGTGAAGCGCAACAGGGCCAGCCCCAGCATTTT. It is translated as CASSEAQQGQPQHF.

The J gene is TRBJ1-1, the V gene TRBV6-4; D uncertain. CDR3 size: 14 residues. Germline V gene lookup returns CDR1 MRHNA and CDR2 SNTAGT. V lost 6 bases and J 1 base, leaving 12 bases between the germline ends. CDR3 bases: TGTGCCAGCAGGCTTGAGGGAGCGAACACTGAAGCTTTCTTT. This codes for CASRLEGANTEAFF.

The chain recombines TRBV27 with TRBJ2-6, with D possibly TRBD1 on 5 matching bases. Germline V gives CDR1 MNHEY, CDR2 SMNVEV (reference sequence). V was pared by 5 bases and J by 0 bases, with 11 bases between. CDR3 length: 16 residues. This CDR3 is CASSTGISSGANVLTF. In DNA form, the CDR3 reads TGTGCCAGCAGTACAGGTATTAGCTCTGGGGCCAACGTCCTGACTTTC.

The rearrangement links TRBV11-2 to TRBJ1-4; TRBD1 is a possible D gene (6 bases). Germline assignment: CDR1 SGHAT and CDR2 FQNNGV. With 7 bases removed from V and 7 bases from J, the gap between germline ends came to 19 bases. The CDR3 has 15 residues. This CDR3 is CASTEAWGAGEKLFF. The CDR3 DNA reads TGTGCCAGCACCGAAGCGTGGGGGGCCGGTGAAAAACTGTTTTTT.

As regards this clone: Other DNA sequences from this sample encode an identical CDR3 as well. The V call is TRBV9, the J call TRBJ2-7, with D possibly TRBD2 on 5 matching bases. V dropped 1 base and J dropped 0 bases, with 8 bases sitting between them. The length of the CDR3 is 14 residues. The germline CDR1 and CDR2 sequences are SGDLS and YYNGEE. CDR3 sequence reads: CASSVLGSSYEQYF. Written as DNA, the CDR3 is TGTGCCAGCAGCGTACTTGGGAGCTCCTACGAGCAGTACTTC.

The V and J genes are TRBV30 and TRBJ2-7, with 13 nucleotides matching TRBD2. With 2 bases clipped from V and 1 base from J, the junction kept 8 bases outside the gene matches. Germline V gene lookup returns CDR1 GTSNPN and CDR2 SVGIG (reference sequence). This CDR3 region has 17 residues. CDR3 nucleotide sequence: TGTGCCTGGAGTTCTTTCCGGACTAGCGGGAGATCCTACGAGCAGTACTTC. Translating it yields CAWSSFRTSGRSYEQYF. Full variable domain (missing parts from reference TRBV30 and TRBJ2-7): SQTIHQWPATLVQPVGSPLSLECTVEGTSNPNLYWYRQAAGRGLQLLFYSVGIGQISSEVPQNLSASRPQDRQFILSSKKLLLSDSGFYLCAWSSFRTSGRSYEQYFGPGTRLTVT.

The chain has TRBV15 and TRBJ1-5; D is possibly TRBD1 (5 bases). This CDR3 has 17 amino acids. With 0 bases removed from V and 0 bases from J, the gap between germline ends came to 12 bases. Looked up from germline, CDR1 is LNHNV and CDR2 is YYDKDF (reference sequence). CDR3 nucleotides: TGTGCCACCAGCAGAGATGTCCGGACAACTAGCAATCAGCCCCAGCATTTT. Protein sequence: CATSRDVRTTSNQPQHF.

The chain employs TRBV25-1 and TRBJ2-7; D gene ambiguous. CDR1 and CDR2 (germline): MGHDK, SYGVNS. The CDR3 covers 11 residues. Deletions cut 4 bases from V and 6 bases from J, with 7 bases between. The CDR3 is CASSVGREQYF. The DNA for the CDR3 is TGTGCCAGCAGTGTAGGTCGCGAGCAGTACTTC.

The chain is built from TRBV29-1 and TRBJ2-2; D uncertain. In germline, CDR1 is SQVTM, CDR2 ANQGSEA. With 1 base removed from V and 3 bases from J, the gap between germline ends came to 9 bases. This CDR3 has 14 residues. The CDR3 nucleotides are TGCAGCGTTGAAGGGCGGACCCACACCGGGGAGCTGTTTTTT. It codes for CSVEGRTHTGELFF.

The chain recombines TRBV5-8 with TRBJ1-6, with D uncertain. The CDR3 spans 16 residues. Trimming took off 0 bases at V and 0 bases at J, with 7 bases between the two ends. The germline gives CDR1 SGHTS, CDR2 YDEGEE. The CDR3 region is CASSLAPSSYNSPLHF. The CDR3 DNA follows: TGTGCCAGCAGCTTGGCCCCGAGCTCCTATAATTCACCCCTCCACTTT.

V usage is TRBV5-4 and J usage is TRBJ2-2; no firm D call. The V gene lost 4 bases and the J gene lost 2 bases, with 9 bases spanning the gap. The CDR3 length is 14 residues. Germline CDR1 is SGHNT and CDR2 is YYREEE (reference sequence). The DNA for the CDR3 is TGTGCCAGCAGCGTTCAGGAAAACACCGGGGAGCTGTTTTTT. Amino acid sequence: CASSVQENTGELFF. Variable domain in full (rest from reference TRBV5-4 and TRBJ2-2): ETGVTQSPTHLIKTRGQQVTLRCSSQSGHNTVSWYQQALGQGPQFIFQYYREEENGRGNFPPRFSGLQFPNYSSELNVNALELDDSALYLCASSVQENTGELFFGEGSRLTVL.

This chain connects TRBV18 to TRBJ2-5; tentatively, D is TRBD1 or TRBD2 (6 bases each). Germline-derived CDR1 and CDR2 are KGHSH and LQKENI. Trimming shortened V by 3 bases and J by 5 bases, and 13 bases separated the two germline ends. This CDR3 contains 14 residues. Here the CDR3 reads CASSPLDSGETQYF. The CDR3 nucleotides read TGTGCCAGCTCACCTCTGGACAGCGGGGAGACCCAGTACTTC.